These 32 T cell receptor beta chains were all obtained from the same sample, sequenced in a study of blood T cells in healthy people across ages (dated by TCRdb to about 2015). The receptor library was made with 5' RACE. Reads for this sample came from an Illumina HiSeq 2500. A second PCR of about 6 to 11 cycles was run with a J-beta primer mix and a sample-barcoded 5' primer. TCRdb cleaned the public reads at Q25 with fastp, built clones with MiXCR and kept in-frame beta chains. When rows share a CDR3 protein, they turn into one entry using the most common DNA and genes. Within this sample are about 940,000 distinct CDR3 sequences, with roughly 48% of them counted one time only. Jointly, the top ten make up 13% of the sample. The sequenced material came from blood. The receptors shown here come from a man aged 25-40 years in good health.

A note on this clonotype: A much larger clone differs by one base, so this may be a read error. The CDR3 protein is CAGSYPQRQVETQYF. The CDR3 DNA reads as TGTGCCGGCAGTTACCCCCAACGACAGGTGGAGACCCAGTACTTC. The chain combines TRBV6-6 with TRBJ2-5, with D maybe TRBD1 (6 bases). Germline CDR1 is MNHNY and CDR2 is SVGAGI (reference sequence). This CDR3 comprises 15 residues.

The chain joins TRBV20-1 to TRBJ1-2; the D is unclear. The CDR3 runs to 14 residues. V dropped 1 base and J dropped 2 bases, with 11 bases sitting between them. Germline V gene sequence: CDR1 DFQATT, CDR2 SNEGSKA (reference sequence). The CDR3 protein is CSARVASSNYGYTF. For the CDR3, the DNA is TGCAGTGCTAGAGTTGCCAGTTCAAACTATGGCTACACCTTC.

This clonotype showed up just once. V gene TRBV3-1 combines with J gene TRBJ2-2; possible D gene TRBD1, 6 bases. This CDR3 has 17 residues. Germline-derived CDR1 and CDR2 are LGHDT and YNNKEL (reference sequence). The V end was cut by 4 bases, the J end by 2 bases, with 17 bases between. CDR3 residues: CASSLYFGTSNTGELFF. In DNA, the CDR3 is TGTGCCAGCAGCCTATATTTTGGGACAAGTAACACCGGGGAGCTGTTTTTT.

The chain couples TRBV29-1 to TRBJ2-7; D perhaps matches TRBD1 (7 bases). Trimming shortened V by 4 bases and J by 3 bases, and 19 bases separated the two germline ends. This CDR3 region has 15 residues. Looked up from germline, CDR1 is SQVTM and CDR2 is ANQGSEA. The CDR3 sequence: CSVANGQEGSYEQYF. The CDR3 DNA follows: TGCAGCGTTGCGAATGGACAGGAGGGGAGCTACGAGCAGTACTTC.

The table lists this clonotype with a few counts. The chain is built from TRBV12-3 or TRBV12-4 and TRBJ2-3, with a possible D match to TRBD1 (5 bases). Trimming pared 8 bases from V and 0 bases from J, leaving 12 bases between. The CDR3 has 14 amino acids. As DNA, the CDR3 is TGTGCCAGCGGGGCAGCGCCGAGCACAGATACGCAGTATTTT. Protein product: CASGAAPSTDTQYF.

This chain uses TRBV2 with TRBJ2-3, with unresolved D. The germline gives CDR1 SNHLY, CDR2 FYNNEI. The CDR3 has 12 amino acids. V lost 1 base, J lost 7 bases, and 6 bases lay in between. CDR3 residues: CASSEGLYTQYF. The CDR3 region has the DNA TGTGCCAGCAGTGAAGGACTTTATACGCAGTATTTT.

This clonotype showed up just a few times. A read error is possible here, since a much larger clone lies one base away. The chain is built from TRBV6-5 and TRBJ2-1; D is unresolved. CDR1 is MNHEY, CDR2 SVGAGI, per germline. V shed 6 bases and J shed 0 bases, with 6 bases lying between them. CDR3 length: 13 residues. CDR3 in amino acids: CASSHGSYNEQFF. The DNA for the CDR3 is TGTGCCAGCAGCCACGGCTCCTACAATGAGCAGTTCTTC.

The rearrangement joins TRBV2 to TRBJ2-1; 9 bases agree with TRBD1. Looked up from germline, CDR1 is SNHLY and CDR2 is FYNNEI. Trimming at V came to 7 bases and at J to 5 bases, leaving 12 bases not matched to a gene. There are 16 residues in the CDR3. CDR3 residues: CASTRLGQGRNNEQFF. CDR3 DNA: TGTGCCAGCACCCGACTGGGACAGGGTAGAAACAATGAGCAGTTCTTC. Based on the CDR3 plus reference TRBV2 and TRBJ2-1, the full variable domain is EPEVTQTPSHQVTQMGQEVILRCVPISNHLYFYWYRQILGQKVEFLVSFYNNEISEKSEIFDDQFSVERPDGSNFTLKIRSTKLEDSAMYFCASTRLGQGRNNEQFFGPGTRLTVL.

This chain connects TRBV30 to TRBJ2-7; a possible D gene is TRBD2 (6 bases). Trimming pared 7 bases from V and 2 bases from J, leaving 9 bases between. The germline V gene has CDR1 GTSNPN and CDR2 SVGIG (reference sequence). The CDR3 runs to 11 residues. The CDR3 DNA follows: TGTGCCTTGGGACTGGCCTACGAGCAGTACTTC. This gives the protein CALGLAYEQYF.

The chain recombines TRBV6-2 or TRBV6-3 with TRBJ2-3; possible D gene TRBD2, 5 bases. In germline, CDR1 is MNHEY, CDR2 SVGEGT. V lost 5 bases and J 2 bases, leaving 17 bases between the germline ends. This CDR3 is 16 amino acids long. The CDR3 coding sequence is TGTGCCAGCAGTCCCCTCGGGGAACCAACCACAGATACGCAGTATTTT. Amino acids: CASSPLGEPTTDTQYF.

Only one count was recorded for this clonotype. At one end the junction does not follow the germline gene, possibly because of a read error. V usage is TRBV12-3 or TRBV12-4 and J usage is TRBJ2-1; TRBD2 is a possible D gene (7 bases). The CDR3 is made up of 16 amino acids. CDR3 region: CVSTRRTGGPYNEQFF. The CDR3 nucleotides are TGTGTCAGCACCCGCAGGACGGGGGGCCCCTACAATGAGCAGTTCTTC.

This clonotype was seen a few times. A single base separates this from a much larger clone, so it may be a read error. The rearrangement links TRBV7-9 to TRBJ2-7; TRBD1 is a possible D gene (6 bases). The length of the CDR3 is 11 residues. Germline V gene data show CDR1 as SEHNR and CDR2 as FQNEAQ (reference sequence). CDR3 DNA: TGTACCAGCAGCGACAGGACCGAGCAGTACTTC. This codes for CTSSDRTEQYF.

The genes are TRBV7-9 and TRBJ1-1; D possibly corresponds to TRBD1 (6 bases). Deletions cut 7 bases from V and 10 bases from J, with 19 bases between. Germline V gene data show CDR1 as SEHNR and CDR2 as FQNEAQ (reference sequence). CDR3 length: 13 amino acids. Written as DNA, the CDR3 is TGTGCCAGCACCGTGAGTACAGGGACGTCAGCTTTCTTT. It translates to CASTVSTGTSAFF.

This clonotype came up a few times. V gene TRBV20-1 combines with J gene TRBJ1-5; D ambiguous. The CDR3 contains 14 residues. V was cut by 3 bases and J by 0 bases, with 9 bases left in between. The germline gives CDR1 DFQATT, CDR2 SNEGSKA (reference sequence). CDR3 sequence (DNA): TGCAGTGCTAGCCCTGCCCTTAGCAATCAGCCCCAGCATTTT. Its translation: CSASPALSNQPQHF.

V and J are TRBV10-3 and TRBJ1-1, with 7 bases aligning to TRBD1. J lost 5 bases, V lost 2 bases, and 8 bases had no gene match. This CDR3 is 15 amino acids long. Germline loops: CDR1 ENHRY, CDR2 SYGVKD. DNA of the CDR3: TGTGCCATCAGTGAGGAGGGGGCGCCGTGGACTGAAGCTTTCTTT. Protein product: CAISEEGAPWTEAFF.

V is TRBV7-9 and J is TRBJ2-7; D perhaps matches TRBD1 (6 bases). Germline V gene lookup returns CDR1 SEHNR and CDR2 FQNEAQ (reference sequence). Trimming shortened V by 8 bases and J by 1 base, and 9 bases separated the two germline ends. The CDR3 spans 12 residues. The CDR3 region is CASQGYSYEQYF. In nucleotides, the CDR3 is TGTGCCAGCCAGGGGTATTCCTACGAGCAGTACTTC.

The chain combines TRBV5-1 with TRBJ2-1; D possibly corresponds to TRBD1 (5 bases). Trimming cost V 0 bases and J 2 bases, with 9 bases left between them. The CDR3 covers 15 residues. In germline, CDR1 is SGHRS, CDR2 YFSETQ. CDR3 nucleotides: TGCGCCAGCAGCTTGGAGGGGTCGGCCTACAATGAGCAGTTCTTC. It is translated as CASSLEGSAYNEQFF. Variable domain in full (rest from reference TRBV5-1 and TRBJ2-1): KAGVTQTPRYLIKTRGQQVTLSCSPISGHRSVSWYQQTPGQGLQFLFEYFSETQRNKGNFPGRFSGRQFSNSRSEMNVSTLELGDSALYLCASSLEGSAYNEQFFGPGTRLTVL.

With regard to this clonotype: A single base separates this from a much larger clone, so it may be a read error. The rearrangement uses TRBV28 and TRBJ2-7; 9 bases align to TRBD2. CDR3 length: 13 residues. Germline loops: CDR1 MDHEN, CDR2 SYDVKM. The CDR3 coding sequence is TGTGCCAGCAACCGCGGGGGGGATTACGAGCAGTGCTTC. The encoded protein is CASNRGGDYEQCF.

This clonotype has ten or more counts. The chain is built from TRBV4-3 and TRBJ2-7; D is ambiguous. The V gene lost 0 bases and the J gene lost 4 bases, with 7 bases spanning the gap. Germline V lookup: CDR1 LGHNA, CDR2 YSLEER. The CDR3 extends over 13 amino acids. The CDR3: CASSQEAGYEQYF. CDR3 sequence (DNA): TGCGCCAGCAGCCAAGAAGCAGGTTACGAGCAGTACTTC.

This clonotype has a count of ten or more. This rearrangement joins TRBV7-2 to TRBJ2-3, with 8 nucleotides matching TRBD1. The CDR3 is made up of 16 amino acids. Germline CDR1 is SGHTA and CDR2 is FQGNSA. J lost 2 bases, V lost 1 base, and 5 bases had no gene match. The CDR3 nucleotides are TGTGCCAGCAGCTTAGGAGGGGGACAGGCCACAGATACGCAGTATTTT. Protein: CASSLGGGQATDTQYF.

The chain combines TRBV10-3 with TRBJ2-1, with 9 positions matching TRBD1. CDR3 size: 14 residues. V lost 11 bases, J lost 5 bases, and 10 bases stayed unmatched. From germline, CDR1 is ENHRY and CDR2 SYGVKD. CDR3 protein: CASKGQGLHNEQFF. The CDR3 DNA reads TGTGCCTCGAAGGGACAGGGCCTGCACAATGAGCAGTTCTTC.

This clonotype came up a few times. The V gene is TRBV7-2, the J gene TRBJ2-3, with 7 bases matching TRBD2. The CDR3 runs to 14 residues. The ends lost 7 bases at V and 2 bases at J; junction bases unmatched: 6. Germline lookup yields CDR1 SGHTA and CDR2 FQGNSA. In DNA form, the CDR3 reads TGTGCCAGCAACCCTAGCGGCATCACAGATACGCAGTATTTT. It yields the protein CASNPSGITDTQYF.

The rearrangement uses TRBV20-1 and TRBJ2-4; 8 bases map to TRBD2. The CDR3 is made up of 13 amino acids. CDR1 and CDR2 (germline): DFQATT, SNEGSKA (reference sequence). With V trimmed by 6 bases and J by 9 bases, 10 bases remained unmatched. DNA for the CDR3: TGCAGTGCAAATCAGCGGGGGTTCGGCATTCAGTACTTC. It codes for CSANQRGFGIQYF.

The rearrangement links TRBV12-3 or TRBV12-4 to TRBJ2-3, with 11 positions matching TRBD1. The CDR3 has 19 residues. V shed 4 bases and J 4 bases; nucleotides not matched to a gene: 16. The CDR3 is CASSSGTGGKGGRADTQYF. CDR3 DNA sequence: TGTGCCAGCAGTTCCGGGACAGGGGGAAAAGGCGGGAGAGCAGATACGCAGTATTTT.

This clonotype was counted a single time. V and J are TRBV12-5 and TRBJ2-3, with D hard to call. This CDR3 region has 13 residues. V was cut by 6 bases and J by 7 bases, with 14 bases left in between. The germline V gene has CDR1 LGHNT and CDR2 FRNRAP. DNA for the CDR3: TGTGCTAGTGGGCCCTCGGTCGCTAATACGCAGTATTTT. This encodes CASGPSVANTQYF.

Only a few counts were recorded for this clonotype. The gene calls are TRBV4-3 and TRBJ2-5; the D is unclear. This CDR3 spans 15 amino acids. V was clipped by 0 bases and J by 4 bases, with 12 bases between them. CDR1 LGHNA and CDR2 YSLEER come from the germline V gene. CDR3: CASSQEGSSRETQYF. Here the CDR3 DNA reads TGCGCCAGCAGCCAAGAGGGCAGCTCGAGAGAGACCCAGTACTTC.

This clonotype was seen only a few times. The V and J genes are TRBV6-5 and TRBJ2-5; D is unclear. This CDR3 is built from 14 residues. Per the germline V gene, CDR1 is MNHEY and CDR2 is SVGAGI. V lost 6 bases and J lost 4, with 15 bases in between. Here the CDR3 reads CASRSGYRGETQYF. Written as DNA, the CDR3 is TGTGCCAGCAGGTCAGGATATCGTGGAGAGACCCAGTACTTC.

This clonotype was detected only a few times. The J gene is TRBJ1-1, the V gene TRBV7-9; possibly TRBD1 for D (5 bases). CDR1 SEHNR and CDR2 FQNEAQ come from the germline V gene (reference sequence). The V end lost 6 bases, the J end lost 1 base, and 12 bases lay between the germline ends. The CDR3 is 14 residues long. CDR3 bases: TGTGCCAGCAGTGTGGATCAGGGGAACACTGAAGCTTTCTTT. This gives the protein CASSVDQGNTEAFF.

This chain links TRBV25-1 with TRBJ2-5; 9 bases fit TRBD1. V was clipped by 3 bases and J by 11 bases; unmatched bases: 16. The CDR3 loop spans 16 amino acids. CDR1 is MGHDK, CDR2 SYGVNS, per germline. CDR3 sequence (DNA): TGTGCCAGCAGTGAGCCCCCGGGACAGGGATTGAGTGAGCAGTACTTC. As protein: CASSEPPGQGLSEQYF.

The gene calls are TRBV5-1 and TRBJ2-5; D unclear. Deletions cut 6 bases from V and 0 bases from J, with 9 bases between. The germline V gene has CDR1 SGHRS and CDR2 YFSETQ. The CDR3 is 13 amino acids. For the CDR3, the DNA is TGCGCCAGCATCTCTGATTACCAAGAGACCCAGTACTTC. Translated: CASISDYQETQYF. Full variable domain (remainder filled in from reference TRBV5-1 and TRBJ2-5): KAGVTQTPRYLIKTRGQQVTLSCSPISGHRSVSWYQQTPGQGLQFLFEYFSETQRNKGNFPGRFSGRQFSNSRSEMNVSTLELGDSALYLCASISDYQETQYFGPGTRLLVL.

This clonotype was detected only a few times. This chain links TRBV28 with TRBJ2-7, with D possibly being TRBD1 (6 bases). The V end lost 6 bases, the J end lost 5 bases, and 20 bases lay between the germline ends. This CDR3 is 15 amino acids long. In germline, CDR1 is MDHEN, CDR2 SYDVKM. The CDR3 DNA sequence: TGTGCCAGCAGACCACAGGGTCCTCAAGGAAACGAGCAGTACTTC. Encoded protein: CASRPQGPQGNEQYF.

The chain uses TRBV7-9 and TRBJ1-2; D not resolved. Trimming shortened V by 5 bases and J by 3 bases, and 7 bases separated the two germline ends. CDR1 and CDR2 from the germline V gene are SEHNR and FQNEAQ (reference sequence). The length of the CDR3 is 12 residues. CDR3 in DNA: TGTGCCAGCAGCGCCCTGGACTATGGCTACACCTTC. This translates into CASSALDYGYTF. Looking up the rest from reference TRBV7-9 and TRBJ1-2 gives the full variable domain: DTGVSQNPRHKITKRGQNVTFRCDPISEHNRLYWYRQTLGQGPEFLTYFQNEAQLEKSRLLSDRFSAERPKGSFSTLEIQRTEQGDSAMYLCASSALDYGYTFGSGTRLTVV.